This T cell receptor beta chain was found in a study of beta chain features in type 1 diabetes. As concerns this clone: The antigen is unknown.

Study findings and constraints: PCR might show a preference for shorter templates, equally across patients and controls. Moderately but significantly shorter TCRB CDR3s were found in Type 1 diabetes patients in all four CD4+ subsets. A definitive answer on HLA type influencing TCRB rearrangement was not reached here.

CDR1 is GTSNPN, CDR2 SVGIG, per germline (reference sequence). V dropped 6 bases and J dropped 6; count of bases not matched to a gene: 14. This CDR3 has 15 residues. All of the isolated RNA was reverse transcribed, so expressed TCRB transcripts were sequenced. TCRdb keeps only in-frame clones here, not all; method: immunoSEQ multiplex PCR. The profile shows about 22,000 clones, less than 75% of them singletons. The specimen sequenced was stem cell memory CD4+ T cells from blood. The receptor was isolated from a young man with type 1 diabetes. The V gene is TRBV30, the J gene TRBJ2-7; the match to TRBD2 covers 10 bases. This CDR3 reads CACTILAGGYGEQYF. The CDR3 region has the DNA TGTGCCTGTACCATCTTAGCGGGAGGATATGGCGAGCAGTACTTC.